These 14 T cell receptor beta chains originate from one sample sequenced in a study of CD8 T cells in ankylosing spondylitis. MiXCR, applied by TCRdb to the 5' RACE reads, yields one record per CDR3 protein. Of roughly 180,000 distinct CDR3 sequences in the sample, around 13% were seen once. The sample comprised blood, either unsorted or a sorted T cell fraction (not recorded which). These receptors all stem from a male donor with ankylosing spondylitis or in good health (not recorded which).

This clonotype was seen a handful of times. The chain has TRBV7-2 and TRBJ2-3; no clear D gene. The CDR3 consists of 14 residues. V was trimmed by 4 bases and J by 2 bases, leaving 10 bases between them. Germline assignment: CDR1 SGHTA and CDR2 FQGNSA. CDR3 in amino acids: CASSSSTLTDTQYF. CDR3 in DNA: TGTGCCAGCAGCTCAAGTACCCTCACAGATACGCAGTATTTT.

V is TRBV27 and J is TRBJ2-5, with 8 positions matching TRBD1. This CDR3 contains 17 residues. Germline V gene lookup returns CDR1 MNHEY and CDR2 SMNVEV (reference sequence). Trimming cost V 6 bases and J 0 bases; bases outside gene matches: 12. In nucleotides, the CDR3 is TGTGCCAGCAGCACCCTCCGTGCAGGGGGCTACCAAGAGACCCAGTACTTC. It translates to CASSTLRAGGYQETQYF.

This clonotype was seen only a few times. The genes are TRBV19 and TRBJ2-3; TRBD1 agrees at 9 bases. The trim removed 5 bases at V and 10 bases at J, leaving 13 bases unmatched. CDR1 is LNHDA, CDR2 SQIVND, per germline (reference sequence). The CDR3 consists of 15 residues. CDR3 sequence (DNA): TGTGCCAGTAGTTCATCCGGGACAGGGCGGACGGCGCAGTATTTT. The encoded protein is CASSSSGTGRTAQYF.

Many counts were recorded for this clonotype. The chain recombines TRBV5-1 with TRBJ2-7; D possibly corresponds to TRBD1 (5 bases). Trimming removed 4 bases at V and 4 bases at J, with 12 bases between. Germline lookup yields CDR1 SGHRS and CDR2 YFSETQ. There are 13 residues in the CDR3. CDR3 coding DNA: TGCGCCAGCAGCGCAGAGACAGAGTACGAGCAGTACTTC. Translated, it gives CASSAETEYEQYF.

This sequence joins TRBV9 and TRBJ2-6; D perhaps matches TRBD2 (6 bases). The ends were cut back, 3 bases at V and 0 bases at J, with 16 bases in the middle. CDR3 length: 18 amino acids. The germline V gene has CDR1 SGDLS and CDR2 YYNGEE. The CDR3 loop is CASSGGLHTFSGANVLTF. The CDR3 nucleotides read TGTGCCAGCAGCGGGGGACTCCACACCTTCTCTGGGGCCAACGTCCTGACTTTC.

CDR3 DNA: TGCGCCAGCAAGGTGGGCGGGGGGGCCGGTTACGAGCAGTACTTC. It codes for CASKVGGGAGYEQYF. The chain employs TRBV10-2 and TRBJ2-7, with 9 nucleotides matching TRBD2. Germline values: CDR1 WSHSY, CDR2 SAAADI. This CDR3 has 15 amino acids. J lost 4 bases, V lost 7 bases, and 11 bases had no gene match.

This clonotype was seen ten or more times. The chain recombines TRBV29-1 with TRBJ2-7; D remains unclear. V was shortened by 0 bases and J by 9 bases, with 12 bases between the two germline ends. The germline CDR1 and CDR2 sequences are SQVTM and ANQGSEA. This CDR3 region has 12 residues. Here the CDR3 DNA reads TGCAGCGTTGAAGATCGACAAAGAGGGCAGTACTTC. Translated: CSVEDRQRGQYF.

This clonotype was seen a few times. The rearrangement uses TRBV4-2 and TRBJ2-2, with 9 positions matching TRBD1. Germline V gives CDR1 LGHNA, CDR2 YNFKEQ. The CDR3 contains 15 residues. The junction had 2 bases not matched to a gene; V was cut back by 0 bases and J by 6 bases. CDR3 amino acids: CASSQENRGPGELFF. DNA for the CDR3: TGTGCCAGCAGCCAAGAGAACAGGGGGCCCGGGGAGCTGTTTTTT.

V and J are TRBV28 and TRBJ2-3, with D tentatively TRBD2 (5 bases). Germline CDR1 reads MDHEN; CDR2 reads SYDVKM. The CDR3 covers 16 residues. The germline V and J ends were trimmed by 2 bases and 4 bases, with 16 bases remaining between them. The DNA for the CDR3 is TGTGCCAGCAGTTTACAACAGTCATTGGAGGCAGATACGCAGTATTTT. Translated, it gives CASSLQQSLEADTQYF.

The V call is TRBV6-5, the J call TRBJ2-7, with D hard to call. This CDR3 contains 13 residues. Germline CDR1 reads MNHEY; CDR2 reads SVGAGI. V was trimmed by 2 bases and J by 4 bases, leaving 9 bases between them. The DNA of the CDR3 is TGTGCCAGCAGTTACGGGATAGGGTACGAGCAGTACTTC. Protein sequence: CASSYGIGYEQYF.

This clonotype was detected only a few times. The CDR3 reads CASSLRAGGNPSYEQYF. The CDR3 bases are TGCGCCAGCAGCTTAAGGGCTGGAGGGAATCCTTCCTACGAGCAGTACTTC. This rearrangement joins TRBV5-1 to TRBJ2-7; D possibly corresponds to TRBD2 (6 bases). The V gene's germline CDR1 is SGHRS and CDR2 YFSETQ. Trimming pared 2 bases from V and 1 base from J, leaving 19 bases between. The CDR3 runs 17 residues.

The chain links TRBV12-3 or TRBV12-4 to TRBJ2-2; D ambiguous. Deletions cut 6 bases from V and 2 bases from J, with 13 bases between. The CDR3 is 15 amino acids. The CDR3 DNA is TGTGCCAGCAGCCCTTCGACACCTAACACCGGGGAGCTGTTTTTT. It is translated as CASSPSTPNTGELFF.

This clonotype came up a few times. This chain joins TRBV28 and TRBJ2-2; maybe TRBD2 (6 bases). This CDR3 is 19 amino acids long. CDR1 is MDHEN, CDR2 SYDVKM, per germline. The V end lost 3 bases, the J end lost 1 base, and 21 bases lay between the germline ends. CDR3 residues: CASSFVGLLLRGNTGELFF. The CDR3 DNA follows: TGTGCCAGCAGTTTTGTGGGACTTTTACTGAGGGGGAACACCGGGGAGCTGTTTTTT.

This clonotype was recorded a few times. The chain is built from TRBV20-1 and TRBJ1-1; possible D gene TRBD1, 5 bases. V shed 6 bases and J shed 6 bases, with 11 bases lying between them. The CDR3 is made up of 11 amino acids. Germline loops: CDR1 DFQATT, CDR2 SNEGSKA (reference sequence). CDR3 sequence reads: CSAVKGSEAFF. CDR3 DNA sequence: TGCAGTGCCGTGAAGGGGTCTGAAGCTTTCTTT.